The entry below describes one T cell receptor (beta chain). As handled by the study authors: Amplification with reference gene primers provided the estimates of nucleated cell counts. Sequencing was performed with immunoSEQ multiplex PCR; in TCRdb, only in-frame clones are kept and a portion is missing. That table gives V, J and clone size, and the DNA gave D and trimming. The sample consists of over 200,000 clones, about 91% of them appearing once. The germline CDR1 and CDR2 sequences are SGHTA and FQGNSA. Trimming removed 2 bases at V and 2 bases at J, with 7 bases between. There are 13 residues in the CDR3. The sample comes from a study of blood T cell repertoires in COVID-19. Turning to the study itself: Spain, Italy and the United States supplied samples that represented acute and convalescent COVID-19. T cells, B-cell-depleted T cells, or PBMCs supplied cDNA or gDNA.

Sequencing was done on a sample of peripheral blood. The V gene is TRBV7-2, the J gene TRBJ2-7; D is ambiguous. The sequence came from a man aged 25 to 40 with acute or convalescent COVID-19. CDR3 residues: CASSLLVTYEQYF. Here the CDR3 DNA reads TGTGCCAGCAGCTTATTAGTAACCTACGAGCAGTACTTC.